In its sample, the clone carrying this TCR beta chain was seen a few times. Its antigen remains unidentified. It is unclear where the CDR3 begins or ends on the DNA, so no DNA is shown, and the CDR3 is as TCRdb lists it. This record belongs to a study of T cells in Graves' hyperthyroidism and ophthalmopathy. The study's findings and limits: Before onset, by a median of about six months, the model predicted ophthalmopathy.

Authors of the study amplified TCR beta CDR3 regions from RNA transcripts. The TCR CDR3 first-round RT-PCR relied on the HTBI primer set. MiXCR was run by TCRdb on the multiplex PCR reads, yielding one entry per CDR3 protein. This table has almost 600,000 distinct CDR3 sequences, about 14% appearing once. Exclusion of patients followed from uncontrolled infection, other autoimmune disease, pregnancy or lactation. The CDR3 region is 15 residues in length, termini included. Germline V gene sequence: CDR1 SGHAT, CDR2 FQNNGV. This TCR was recovered from a woman aged 30 to 39 with Graves' hyperthyroidism that later progressed to Graves' ophthalmopathy. This sequence joins TRBV11-2 and TRBJ2-1; the table's D call of TRBD2 was not tested on the DNA. The specimen sequenced was blood. CDR3 loop: CASSLWAGGNNDQSF.